Detailed here is one TCR beta chain. Its antigen is as yet unknown. The PCR was carried out with 60 Vbeta primers and 13 Jbeta primers. This table comes from immunoSEQ multiplex PCR, and its TCRdb copy is limited to in-frame clones, with some not included. Altogether some 190,000 clones are present, roughly 80% being singletons, with the ten largest covering less than 2.5%. The data were taken from a study of cytomegalovirus exposure and HLA in healthy donors. Whole-study results and caveats: Presence/absence results assume similar sequencing depth per donor, which may not hold. V segments that were indistinguishable, TRBV6-2 and TRBV6-3 among them, were omitted from analysis. Through in vitro validation, three CMV-associated chains were shown to be specific for CMV antigens. Later work associated roughly 17,000 TCR beta sequences with HLA alleles at 0.05 false discovery rate.

Trimming cost V 8 bases and J 6 bases; bases outside gene matches: 7. The germline CDR1 and CDR2 sequences are SQVTM and ANQGSEA. The CDR3 is 12 residues long. The chain is built from TRBV29-1 and TRBJ2-1, with 7 positions matching TRBD2. The sample was PBMCs. The receptor was derived from a male donor in good health and CMV-seronegative. CDR3 loop: CSTSGIGNEQFF. The CDR3, as DNA: TGCAGCACCAGCGGGATCGGCAATGAGCAGTTCTTC.